These 26 T cell receptor beta chains were sequenced from one sample in a study of T cells in Graves' hyperthyroidism and ophthalmopathy. TCR beta CDR3 region amplification was performed from RNA transcripts. The study used the HTBI primer set for a first-round RT-PCR of the TCR CDR3. MiXCR, run by TCRdb on the multiplex PCR reads, gives a single entry per CDR3 protein. The profile covers some 620,000 distinct CDR3 sequences, with about a sixth appearing a single time and over 3.5% taken by the ten largest. The sequencing input was blood. The receptors come from a woman in her twenties or thirties with Graves' hyperthyroidism.

This chain links TRBV6-1 with TRBJ2-5; D is unclear. Germline lookup yields CDR1 MNHNS and CDR2 SASEGT. Trimming left V 8 bases short and J 4 bases short, with 20 bases between. The CDR3 runs to 15 residues. Written as DNA, the CDR3 is TGTGCCAGCCGTAGAGGTATGCGCGATGCAGAGACCCAGTACTTC. Translated, it gives CASRRGMRDAETQYF.

Many counts were recorded for this clonotype. This chain connects TRBV5-1 to TRBJ1-2; perhaps TRBD1 as D (6 bases). CDR1 is SGHRS and CDR2 is YFSETQ in the germline V gene. V was pared by 4 bases and J by 8 bases, with 18 bases between. The CDR3 is 14 amino acids. Written as DNA, the CDR3 is TGCGCCAGCAGCGTTCTAACAGGGAATGGAGGCTACACCTTC. Residues: CASSVLTGNGGYTF.

The sample holds many counts of this clonotype. This chain's CDR3 is CATSHVGGGLDEQFF. DNA of the CDR3: TGTGCCACCAGCCATGTAGGGGGAGGGCTTGATGAGCAGTTCTTC. The chain uses TRBV24-1 and TRBJ2-1; D is possibly TRBD2 (7 bases). Germline-derived CDR1 and CDR2 are KGHDR and SFDVKD. Trimming shortened V by 7 bases and J by 8 bases, and 20 bases separated the two germline ends. CDR3 length: 15 residues.

This clonotype has ten or more counts. The chain joins TRBV10-3 to TRBJ1-1, with 8 bases aligning to TRBD1. CDR3 size: 16 residues. J gave up 5 bases and V 2 bases, and 10 bases lay outside the gene matches. Germline CDR1 is ENHRY and CDR2 is SYGVKD. The DNA of the CDR3 is TGTGCCATCAGTGAGCCAAACAGGGGGGCCGGTACTGAAGCTTTCTTT. Residues: CAISEPNRGAGTEAFF.

This clonotype was counted at least ten times. This chain uses TRBV30 with TRBJ1-1; tentatively, D is TRBD1 (5 bases). This CDR3 region has 13 residues. The V end lost 5 bases, the J end lost 1 base, and 11 bases lay between the germline ends. Germline CDR1 is GTSNPN and CDR2 is SVGIG (reference sequence). DNA for the CDR3: TGTGCCTGGTCTAATCAGGGGAACACTGAAGCTTTCTTT. It encodes CAWSNQGNTEAFF.

This clonotype turned up a few times. The chain recombines TRBV10-3 with TRBJ2-7; D perhaps matches TRBD2 (6 bases). The germline V and J ends were trimmed by 0 bases and 5 bases, with 14 bases remaining between them. The CDR3 is 15 residues long. Germline CDR1 reads ENHRY; CDR2 reads SYGVKD. The CDR3 here is CAISESAGGLDEQYF. CDR3 in DNA: TGTGCCATCAGTGAGTCAGCCGGAGGGTTAGACGAGCAGTACTTC.

This clonotype was picked up many times. The chain recombines TRBV12-5 with TRBJ2-5; possibly TRBD1 or TRBD2 for D (5 bases each). The germline V gene has CDR1 LGHNT and CDR2 FRNRAP. Trimming took 1 base from V and 7 from J, leaving 13 bases between them. CDR3 length: 14 amino acids. CDR3 amino acids: CASGLAGSRGTQYF. The CDR3 DNA is TGTGCTAGTGGTTTGGCAGGGTCCCGGGGGACCCAGTACTTC.

This clonotype was found a few times. The chain combines TRBV20-1 with TRBJ1-4; a possible D gene is TRBD1 (5 bases). Germline V gene sequence: CDR1 DFQATT, CDR2 SNEGSKA (reference sequence). The V end lost 3 bases, the J end lost 4 bases, and 9 bases lay between the germline ends. The CDR3 totals 13 residues. The CDR3 region is CSASEGHNEKLFF. For the CDR3, the DNA is TGCAGTGCTAGTGAAGGACATAATGAAAAACTGTTTTTT.

The table lists this clonotype with a few counts. The rearrangement links TRBV18 to TRBJ1-1, with TRBD1 matching over 11 bases. CDR3 size: 16 residues. The junction had 8 bases not matched to a gene; V was cut back by 6 bases and J by 2 bases. Germline CDR1 is KGHSH and CDR2 is LQKENI. As DNA, the CDR3 is TGTGCCAGCTCCCCGGACAGGGGGCCCATCAACACTGAAGCTTTCTTT. Its translation is CASSPDRGPINTEAFF.

This clonotype was seen ten or more times. J is TRBJ1-5 and V is TRBV5-1; 7 bases line up with TRBD1. CDR1 SGHRS and CDR2 YFSETQ come from the germline V gene. The CDR3 totals 15 residues. V was pared by 4 bases and J by 4 bases, with 8 bases of the junction left unmatched. CDR3 nucleotide sequence: TGCGCCAGCAGCGAAGGACAGGAAACTAATCAGCCCCAGCATTTT. This sequence encodes CASSEGQETNQPQHF.

This clonotype was observed a handful of times. The junction departs from germline at one end; a sequencing error may be responsible. The gene calls are TRBV7-7 and TRBJ2-1; D remains unclear. Germline V CDR1 and CDR2: SSHAT, FNYEAQ (reference sequence). There are 13 residues in the CDR3. CDR3 DNA sequence: TGTGCTAGCAGCCTCGACACAGACAATGAGCAGTTCTTC. Protein product: CASSLDTDNEQFF. The full variable domain, in which reference TRBV7-7 and TRBJ2-1 provide the parts outside the CDR3, is GAGVSQSPRYKVTKRGQDVTLRCDPISSHATLYWYQQALGQGPEFLTYFNYEAQPDKSGLPSDRFSAERPEGSISTLTIQRTEQRDSAMYRCASSLDTDNEQFFGPGTRLTVL.

This clonotype was picked up many times. The chain joins TRBV28 to TRBJ2-7; 12 positions match TRBD2. Germline V lookup: CDR1 MDHEN, CDR2 SYDVKM. The CDR3 runs to 17 residues. Trimming removed 0 bases from V and 7 bases from J; junction bases left unmatched: 10. CDR3 amino acids: CASSLWELAGGPGEQYF. The CDR3 DNA is TGTGCCAGCAGTTTATGGGAGCTAGCGGGAGGGCCGGGTGAGCAGTACTTC.

The chain employs TRBV5-5 and TRBJ2-2, with TRBD2 identical over 10 bases. The CDR3 loop spans 17 amino acids. Losses at the gene ends were 5 bases for V and 6 bases for J; bases not matched to a gene: 13. CDR1 is SGHKS, CDR2 YYEKEE, per germline (reference sequence). The chain's CDR3 is CASSFQYLAGAAGELFF. CDR3 DNA: TGTGCCAGCAGTTTTCAGTATCTAGCGGGAGCGGCCGGGGAGCTGTTTTTT.

The sample holds many counts of this clonotype. The rearrangement links TRBV5-1 to TRBJ1-5, with D tentatively TRBD1 (5 bases). In germline, CDR1 is SGHRS, CDR2 YFSETQ. V lost 1 base and J 6 bases, leaving 8 bases between the germline ends. The CDR3 has 13 residues. This chain's CDR3 is CASSLSQGQPQHF. The CDR3 bases are TGCGCCAGCAGCTTGTCCCAGGGTCAGCCCCAGCATTTT.

The chain carries TRBV6-5 and TRBJ1-2; possible D gene TRBD1, 6 bases. V lost 0 bases, J lost 3 bases, and 14 bases lay in between. Germline CDR1 and CDR2: MNHEY and SVGAGI. The CDR3 runs to 16 residues. CDR3 sequence reads: CASSYSPVQGHYGYTF. The CDR3 DNA reads TGTGCCAGCAGTTACTCCCCTGTCCAGGGGCACTATGGCTACACCTTC.

This clonotype was seen many times. The gene calls are TRBV2 and TRBJ2-5; TRBD2 matches 7 bases. Germline CDR1 is SNHLY and CDR2 is FYNNEI. V lost 3 bases and J lost 5; bases outside the gene matches: 9. The CDR3 totals 15 residues. As DNA, the CDR3 is TGTGCCAGCAGTGAGGTTGCGGGAGTCGGGGAGACCCAGTACTTC. This sequence encodes CASSEVAGVGETQYF.

This clonotype was picked up many times. The V gene is TRBV28, the J gene TRBJ1-2; TRBD1 might be the D (5 bases). The CDR3 runs 12 residues. V was pared by 2 bases and J by 8 bases, with 9 bases between. The germline V gene has CDR1 MDHEN and CDR2 SYDVKM. The CDR3 loop reads CASSLRGWGYTF. The CDR3 DNA sequence: TGTGCCAGCAGTTTAAGGGGATGGGGCTACACCTTC.

This clonotype showed up many times. This chain uses TRBV7-8 with TRBJ2-7, with unresolved D. The germline V gene encodes CDR1 SGHVS and CDR2 FQNEAQ. V was clipped by 5 bases and J by 1 base, with 12 bases between them. There are 14 residues in the CDR3. Here the CDR3 reads CASSLVRTSYEQYF. CDR3 DNA: TGTGCCAGCAGCCTCGTTCGGACGTCCTACGAGCAGTACTTC.

This clonotype has just a few counts. The chain is built from TRBV6-1 and TRBJ1-5, with TRBD1 matching 7 bases. V shed 5 bases, J shed 9 bases, and the junction held 7 bases outside the gene matches. This CDR3 has 13 residues. Germline V gene lookup returns CDR1 MNHNS and CDR2 SASEGT. The CDR3 DNA sequence: TGTGCCAGCAGTTATGACAGGGATAGGCCCCAGCATTTT. Translating it yields CASSYDRDRPQHF.

In its sample, this clonotype was seen many times. The DNA for the CDR3 is TGCGCCAGCAGCCCGGGGACTATCTCAACCTACGAGCAGTACTTC. Protein: CASSPGTISTYEQYF. The chain recombines TRBV5-1 with TRBJ2-7, with 7 bases matching TRBD2. Trimming took 4 bases from V and 2 from J; bases not matched to a gene: 9. The CDR3 runs 15 residues. CDR1 SGHRS and CDR2 YFSETQ come from the germline V gene.

The table lists this clonotype with many counts. The CDR3 DNA sequence: TGTGCCAGCAGTTTCGGCAGTACCTATGGCTACACCTTC. Its protein is CASSFGSTYGYTF. The chain combines TRBV27 with TRBJ1-2, with unresolved D. V was cut by 3 bases and J by 4 bases, with 9 bases left in between. This CDR3 region has 13 residues. Germline CDR1 and CDR2: MNHEY and SMNVEV (reference sequence).

This clonotype was recorded many times. The chain has TRBV28 and TRBJ1-2, with D possibly matching TRBD1 (6 bases). V lost 7 bases and J lost 4, with 16 bases in between. The CDR3 contains 14 residues. CDR1 is MDHEN and CDR2 is SYDVKM in the germline V gene. CDR3 nucleotides: TGTGCCAGCATTCCCACAGGGACGGGCTATGGCTACACCTTC. It translates to CASIPTGTGYGYTF.

This clonotype was counted between two and nine times. The J gene is TRBJ2-1, the V gene TRBV5-5; 10 nucleotides agree with TRBD2. CDR3 length: 18 residues. V gave up 4 bases and J gave up 2 bases; unmatched junction bases: 12. CDR1 and CDR2 from the germline V gene are SGHKS and YYEKEE (reference sequence). The CDR3 DNA reads as TGTGCCAGCAGCCCCATCGTGACTAGCGGGCCAGCCTACAATGAGCAGTTCTTC. Translating gives CASSPIVTSGPAYNEQFF.

Ten or more counts support this clonotype. The chain links TRBV28 to TRBJ2-7, with a possible D match to TRBD1 (5 bases). The CDR3 covers 16 residues. The germline V and J ends were trimmed by 5 bases and 1 base, with 18 bases remaining between them. Germline values: CDR1 MDHEN, CDR2 SYDVKM. CDR3 in DNA: TGTGCCAGCAGTACACCCGAAGGACACCGATCCTACGAGCAGTACTTC. Protein sequence: CASSTPEGHRSYEQYF.

A note on this clonotype: A read error may explain this, as a much larger clone is one base away. The V gene is TRBV2, the J gene TRBJ2-4; D may be TRBD2 (6 bases). Between the trimmed V and J ends, which lost 11 bases and 3 bases, there was a span of 17 bases. Germline V gene data show CDR1 as SNHLY and CDR2 as FYNNEI. The CDR3 has 14 amino acids. CDR3 region: CAPSEGRGKNIQYF. CDR3 DNA: TGTGCCCCCTCGGAGGGTAGGGGCAAAAACATTCAGTACTTC.

At least ten counts were recorded for this clonotype. The chain is built from TRBV2 and TRBJ2-7; tentative D call: TRBD1 (5 bases). The CDR3 extends over 15 amino acids. Germline CDR1 SNHLY, CDR2 FYNNEI. V lost 7 bases to trimming and J lost 3 bases, with 19 bases between them. In nucleotides, the CDR3 is TGTGCCAGCAAATATGGACCCAGGGAACTCTACGAGCAGTACTTC. Translating it yields CASKYGPRELYEQYF.